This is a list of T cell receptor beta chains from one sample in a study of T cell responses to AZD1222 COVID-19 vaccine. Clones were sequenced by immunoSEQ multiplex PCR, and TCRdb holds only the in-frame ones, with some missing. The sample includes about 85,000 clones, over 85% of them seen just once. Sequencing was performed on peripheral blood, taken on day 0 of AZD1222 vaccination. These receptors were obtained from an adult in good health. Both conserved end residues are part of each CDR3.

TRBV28,CASSLDLTYGYTF
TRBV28,CASSLQGEQPQHF
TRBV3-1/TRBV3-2,CASSQGQGIMNTEAFF
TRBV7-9,CASSLAGTGELFF
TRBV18,CASSLDSNYGYTF
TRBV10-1,CASSAGTGAEQYF
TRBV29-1,CSVERSNTEAFF
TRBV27,CASSLSGGNTEAFF
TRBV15,CATSRDIVGPNSGNTIYF
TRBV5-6,CASSLDLPIGEQYF
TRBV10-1,CASSDAGQGSEEQYF
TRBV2,CASQGDGNQPQHF
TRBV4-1,CASSPRRSGGDYEQYF
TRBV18,CASSNRTAYNEKLFF
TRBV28,CASSLWNSPLHF
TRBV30,CAWRKGSEAFF
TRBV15,CATSPIGHPRTEAFF
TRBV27,CASSPPGNEQFF
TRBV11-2,CASSYRGPGNTIYF
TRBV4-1,CASSRRVVSGELFF
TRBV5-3,CARSLGGSNYEQYF
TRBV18,CASSLHGVRGEKLFF
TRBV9,CASSVGLAYEQYF
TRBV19,CASSIGANNEQFF
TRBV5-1,CASSRDISSSGNTIYF
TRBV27,CASSSTTDTQYF
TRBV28,CASSYTSHRTQYF
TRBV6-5,CATGQGGGQPQHF
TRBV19,CASAAGGQAYEQYF
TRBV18,CASSPRGSGATNEKLFF
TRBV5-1,CASSLQPGTNYGYTF
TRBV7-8,CASSLIRGQSNEQYF
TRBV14,CASSQETESSYNEQFF
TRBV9,CASSLKTGWDTEAFF
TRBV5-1,CASSLRLGTGVAKNIQYF
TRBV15,CATLPRFPRGDNTEAFF
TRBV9,CASSAGQGNYGYTF
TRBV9,CASSLGQGEGYGYTF
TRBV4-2,CASSQETGREKFF
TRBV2,CASSDRVQNTEAFF
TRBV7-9,CASSFRSPNRGGYGYTF
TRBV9,CASSSGSSGNTIYF
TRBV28,CASRAPGAVSYEQYF
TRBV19,CASTKSGRMNTEAFF
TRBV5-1,CASSFPQGNQETQYF
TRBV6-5,CASSYSDDRGGYTF
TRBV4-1,CASSQEGGRRTEAFF
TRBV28,CASSQGYSPLHF
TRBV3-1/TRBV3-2,CASSPLWDLSVYTF
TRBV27,CASSLSSGAGTATYEQYF
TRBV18,CASSPGQGDLTEAFF
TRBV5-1,CASSLVRGLEQYF
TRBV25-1,CASSEWAGSNEKLFF
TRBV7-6,CASSSPRGQGLVGELFF
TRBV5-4,CASSLKGAGGYTF
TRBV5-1,CASSWDGGSYEQYF
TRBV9,CASSVAGHVGYTF
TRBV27,CASSTLAGEETQYF
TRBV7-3,CASSLTAGRDGYTF